This is a list of T cell receptor beta chains from one sample in a study of shared clonotypes between healthy human individuals. Data came from immunoSEQ multiplex PCR; TCRdb stores just in-frame clones and leaves some out. The repertoire holds over 850,000 clones, with 75% to 85% as singletons. Sequencing was carried out using memory CD4+ T cells from PBMCs. The receptors shown here come from a man younger than 30 in good health. Some clones in this sample may be carry-over from other donors' samples. The CDR3 runs from the conserved cysteine through the conserved F or W. Each record gives: D gene, V gene, J gene, CDR3 length, clone size, CDR3 protein, CDR3 DNA. The D gene is left open where the match is weak. Size is stated for part of the rows, as once, few or many counts, or as a class when the clone is expanded.

TRBD1,TRBV19,TRBJ2-7,15,-,CASSGGQVVSYEQYF,TGTGCCAGTAGTGGAGGACAGGTCGTCTCCTACGAGCAGTACTTC
TRBD2,TRBV5-4,TRBJ2-7,15,-,CASSGAGTRNYEQYF,TGTGCCAGCAGCGGCGCCGGGACTAGAAACTACGAGCAGTACTTC
-,TRBV7-2,TRBJ2-5,13,once,CASSSVWTETQYF,TGTGCCAGCAGCTCCGTGTGGACCGAGACCCAGTACTTC
-,TRBV28,TRBJ2-5,15,-,CASSPTTSRRETQYF,TGTGCCAGCAGTCCGACGACTAGTCGACGAGAGACCCAGTACTTC
TRBD1,TRBV11-3,TRBJ2-3,16,-,CASSLGTDRAPDTQYF,TGTGCCAGCAGCTTAGGGACGGACAGGGCGCCAGATACGCAGTATTTT
-,TRBV28,TRBJ2-5,14,-,CASSQGPTAETQYF,TGTGCCAGCAGCCAGGGTCCGACGGCAGAGACCCAGTACTTC
TRBD1,TRBV20-1,TRBJ1-2,11,-,CSARGQAGYTF,TGCAGTGCAAGGGGACAGGCTGGCTACACCTTC
-,TRBV18,TRBJ2-1,12,few,CASSSTRNEQFF,TGTGCCAGCTCATCAACTCGGAATGAGCAGTTCTTC
-,TRBV5-1,TRBJ1-4,15,few,CASSLEGSRNEKLFF,TGCGCCAGCAGCTTGGAGGGGTCGAGGAATGAAAAACTGTTTTTT
-,TRBV2,TRBJ2-1,13,-,CASSEREYNEQFF,TGTGCCAGCAGTGAAAGGGAGTACAATGAGCAGTTCTTC
TRBD1,TRBV7-8,TRBJ2-7,16,-,CASSPRGQGASYEQYF,TGTGCCAGCAGCCCTAGGGGACAGGGGGCTTCCTACGAGCAGTACTTC
-,TRBV20-1,TRBJ2-1,9,few,CSVDNEQFF,TGCAGTGTCGACAATGAGCAGTTCTTC
-,TRBV4-1,TRBJ1-5,15,-,CASSRQTVRNQPQHF,TGCGCCAGCAGCCGTCAGACAGTTAGAAATCAGCCCCAGCATTTT
-,TRBV19,TRBJ2-3,13,once,CASSITATDTQYF,TGTGCCAGTAGTATCACTGCCACAGATACGCAGTATTTT
-,TRBV5-1,TRBJ1-1,14,few,CASSLGSGNTEAFF,TGCGCCAGCAGCTTGGGAAGCGGGAACACTGAAGCTTTCTTT
TRBD1,TRBV28,TRBJ1-2,15,-,CATAETGGVNYGYTF,TGTGCCACCGCCGAAACAGGGGGTGTTAATTATGGCTACACCTTC
-,TRBV18,TRBJ2-3,17,-,CASSPPGGETRTDTQYF,TGTGCCAGCTCACCCCCGGGCGGGGAGACAAGAACAGATACGCAGTATTTT
-,TRBV28,TRBJ1-2,15,once,CASSLSAFVGGGYTF,TGTGCCAGCAGTTTATCTGCGTTCGTAGGGGGTGGCTACACCTTC
TRBD1,TRBV7-8,TRBJ1-1,13,-,CASSPTGQARTFF,TGTGCCAGCAGCCCAACGGGACAGGCGAGAACTTTCTTT
-,TRBV9,TRBJ2-3,16,-,CASSVDGRRSTDTQYF,TGTGCCAGCAGCGTAGATGGGAGGCGTAGCACAGATACGCAGTATTTT
-,TRBV7-3,TRBJ1-2,11,few,CASSLYQYYTF,TGTGCCAGCAGCCTGTACCAGTACTACACCTTC
TRBD2,TRBV11-2,TRBJ2-7,14,-,CASSLGLAGYEQYF,TGTGCCAGCAGCTTAGGACTAGCGGGCTACGAGCAGTACTTC
-,TRBV25-1,TRBJ2-7,15,few,CASSDRVLTSYEQYF,TGTGCCAGCAGTGATCGGGTACTAACGTCCTACGAGCAGTACTTC